Listed here are 29 T cell receptor beta chains from one sample, sequenced in a study of neurological immune-mediated disorders. TCRdb re-analysed the 5' RACE reads in MiXCR, keeping a single row per CDR3 protein. Among tens of thousands of distinct CDR3 sequences listed, 2.5% were seen once. Input material: PBMCs. These receptor sequences come from a man aged 45-60 years with multiple sclerosis.

This clonotype was seen many times. V is TRBV9 and J is TRBJ1-1, with unresolved D. Trimming took off 3 bases at V and 3 bases at J, with 9 bases between the two ends. Germline V gene data show CDR1 as SGDLS and CDR2 as YYNGEE. The CDR3 loop spans 13 amino acids. The CDR3 region is CASSELMDTEAFF. The CDR3 region has the DNA TGTGCCAGCAGCGAACTCATGGACACTGAAGCTTTCTTT.

This clonotype was observed at least ten times. The chain is built from TRBV2 and TRBJ1-5; D is unclear. V was shortened by 3 bases and J by 4 bases, with 4 bases between the two germline ends. From germline, CDR1 is SNHLY and CDR2 FYNNEI. CDR3 length: 12 amino acids. CDR3: CASSEGNQPQHF. CDR3 sequence (DNA): TGTGCCAGCAGTGAGGGGAATCAGCCCCAGCATTTT.

This clonotype came up many times. The chain joins TRBV15 to TRBJ2-3; the D is unclear. This CDR3 contains 13 residues. Germline assignment: CDR1 LNHNV and CDR2 YYDKDF (reference sequence). Trimming took off 5 bases at V and 13 bases at J, with 19 bases between the two ends. The CDR3: CATSVPQAPRKYF. The CDR3 DNA follows: TGTGCCACCAGCGTCCCTCAAGCACCCCGGAAGTATTTT.

This clonotype was seen repeatedly, ten times or more. CDR3 coding DNA: TGCGCCAGCAGCCAAGTTTTCGGCCAGACCGCCTACGAGCAGTACTTC. Translating it yields CASSQVFGQTAYEQYF. The chain employs TRBV4-3 and TRBJ2-7; D remains unclear. The CDR3 loop spans 16 amino acids. Germline values: CDR1 LGHNA, CDR2 YSLEER. V was cut by 1 base and J by 2 bases, with 15 bases left in between.

Ten or more counts support this clonotype. The chain has TRBV20-1 and TRBJ1-5, with 7 positions matching TRBD1. The CDR3 extends over 15 amino acids. Germline V lookup: CDR1 DFQATT, CDR2 SNEGSKA (reference sequence). The junction had 3 bases not matched to a gene; V was cut back by 0 bases and J by 1 base. The CDR3 sequence is CSARDAGQSNQPQHF. CDR3 DNA sequence: TGCAGTGCTAGAGACGCGGGACAGAGCAATCAGCCCCAGCATTTT.

At least ten counts were recorded for this clonotype. V usage is TRBV27 and J usage is TRBJ1-2; D is unclear. Per the germline V gene, CDR1 is MNHEY and CDR2 is SMNVEV (reference sequence). V lost 5 bases to trimming and J lost 8 bases, with 15 bases between them. The CDR3 runs to 13 residues. CDR3 bases: TGTGCCAGCAGTAAGTCGGCACCGGGGGGCTACACCTTC. As protein: CASSKSAPGGYTF.

In its sample, this clonotype was seen many times. This sequence joins TRBV20-1 and TRBJ2-5, with D tentatively TRBD2 (5 bases). The V and J ends lost 3 bases and 4 bases respectively, with 18 bases between them. This CDR3 spans 15 amino acids. Germline V CDR1 and CDR2: DFQATT, SNEGSKA (reference sequence). CDR3: CSASPGVAMGETQYF. DNA of the CDR3: TGCAGTGCTAGCCCCGGGGTAGCCATGGGAGAGACCCAGTACTTC.

This clonotype showed up many times. This sequence joins TRBV3-1 and TRBJ1-2, with 8 bases aligning to TRBD1. V was pared by 4 bases and J by 3 bases, with 7 bases of the junction left unmatched. The CDR3 is made up of 15 amino acids. Germline CDR1 reads LGHDT; CDR2 reads YNNKEL (reference sequence). CDR3 bases: TGTGCCAGCAGCCGGAAGGGGGGACAGGACTATGGCTACACCTTC. This translates into CASSRKGGQDYGYTF.

This clonotype has at least ten counts. The chain carries TRBV5-6 and TRBJ1-2; 7 positions agree with TRBD1. This CDR3 contains 16 residues. The V and J ends lost 4 bases and 2 bases, in that order; junction bases with no gene match: 11. CDR1 is SGHDT, CDR2 YYEEEE, per germline. The CDR3 bases are TGTGCCAGCAGCGAAAACACTAGGGACAGAAACTATGGCTACACCTTC. It codes for CASSENTRDRNYGYTF.

This clonotype was counted many times. V gene TRBV5-1 combines with J gene TRBJ1-2; the match to TRBD1 covers 11 bases. This CDR3 region has 15 residues. Germline CDR1 and CDR2: SGHRS and YFSETQ. The V gene end was trimmed by 0 bases and the J gene end by 4 bases; junction bases not matched to a gene: 2. The CDR3 DNA follows: TGCGCCAGCAGCTTGGATGGGACAGGGGGCTATGGCTACACCTTC. Residues: CASSLDGTGGYGYTF. Complete variable domain (other parts from reference TRBV5-1 and TRBJ1-2): KAGVTQTPRYLIKTRGQQVTLSCSPISGHRSVSWYQQTPGQGLQFLFEYFSETQRNKGNFPGRFSGRQFSNSRSEMNVSTLELGDSALYLCASSLDGTGGYGYTFGSGTRLTVV.

The sample holds many counts of this clonotype. The chain recombines TRBV12-3 or TRBV12-4 with TRBJ2-2; D gene unclear. The CDR3 is 11 amino acids. The germline V and J ends were trimmed by 8 bases and 13 bases, with 14 bases remaining between them. This chain's CDR3 is CASAEAMPLFF. The CDR3 DNA is TGTGCCAGCGCCGAGGCTATGCCGCTGTTTTTT.

This clonotype has ten or more counts. V and J are TRBV6-2 or TRBV6-3 and TRBJ2-3; D is unresolved. The CDR3 length is 14 residues. The V gene's germline CDR1 is MNHEY and CDR2 SVGEGT. Trimming removed 7 bases from V and 0 bases from J, with 11 bases in between. This CDR3 is CASTWGTSTDTQYF. The CDR3 coding sequence is TGTGCCAGCACATGGGGAACTAGCACAGATACGCAGTATTTT.

Ten or more counts support this clonotype. The V and J genes are TRBV12-3 or TRBV12-4 and TRBJ1-3, with TRBD1 as a possible D gene (6 bases). Trimming removed 3 bases at V and 0 bases at J, with 12 bases between. There are 16 residues in the CDR3. The CDR3 coding sequence is TGTGCCAGCAGTTTCCCAGGGGCTGTCTCTGGAAACACCATATATTTT. Amino acids: CASSFPGAVSGNTIYF.

This clonotype appeared many times. This sequence joins TRBV5-5 and TRBJ2-3, with TRBD2 as a possible D gene (7 bases). Germline V lookup: CDR1 SGHKS, CDR2 YYEKEE (reference sequence). The length of the CDR3 is 17 residues. Trimming removed 0 bases from V and 1 base from J, with 15 bases in between. The CDR3 loop reads CASSLGARGGRTDTQYF. The CDR3 region has the DNA TGTGCCAGCAGCTTGGGAGCGAGGGGGGGACGCACAGATACGCAGTATTTT.

There are many counts of this clonotype. V is TRBV28 and J is TRBJ1-2; D is perhaps TRBD1 (6 bases). Germline V gene sequence: CDR1 MDHEN, CDR2 SYDVKM. The CDR3 contains 14 residues. V lost 8 bases and J lost 7, with 20 bases in between. CDR3 sequence: CASRSELGASGYTF. CDR3 nucleotide sequence: TGTGCCAGCCGATCCGAGCTGGGGGCGTCTGGCTACACCTTC.

There are many counts of this clonotype. The chain has TRBV6-2 or TRBV6-3 and TRBJ2-5, with 7 positions matching TRBD1. Germline loops: CDR1 MNHEY, CDR2 SVGEGT. V was pared by 6 bases and J by 0 bases, with 4 bases of the junction left unmatched. The CDR3 is made up of 14 amino acids. The CDR3 DNA follows: TGTGCCAGCAGCTCCGGGACAGACCAAGAGACCCAGTACTTC. Protein sequence: CASSSGTDQETQYF.

Ten or more counts support this clonotype. The chain recombines TRBV6-1 with TRBJ1-6; possibly TRBD1 for D (6 bases). V was cut by 6 bases and J by 7 bases, with 13 bases left in between. The CDR3 runs to 14 residues. Germline CDR1 reads MNHNS; CDR2 reads SASEGT. Written as DNA, the CDR3 is TGTGCCAGCAGGAGGACAGCTTTGAATTCACCCCTCCACTTT. Its translation is CASRRTALNSPLHF.

This clonotype was seen at least ten times. The genes are TRBV9 and TRBJ2-3; either TRBD1 or TRBD2 may fit D (6 bases each). The CDR3 contains 15 residues. Looked up from germline, CDR1 is SGDLS and CDR2 is YYNGEE. V was trimmed by 4 bases and J by 6 bases, leaving 18 bases between them. This chain's CDR3 is CASSLQGTRGDTQYF. The DNA for the CDR3 is TGTGCCAGCAGCTTACAGGGAACCCGGGGGGATACGCAGTATTTT.

In this sample, this clonotype turned up many times. The chain uses TRBV7-9 and TRBJ1-1; no firm D call. This CDR3 is built from 15 residues. The germline V gene encodes CDR1 SEHNR and CDR2 FQNEAQ (reference sequence). The ends were cut back, 5 bases at V and 5 bases at J, with 18 bases in the middle. The DNA for the CDR3 is TGTGCCAGCAGCCCCCCCCCGAGGATAGGGACTGAAGCTTTCTTT. Amino acids: CASSPPPRIGTEAFF.

Note on this clonotype: This sequence may be a read error, since a much larger clone differs from it by one base. The chain carries TRBV6-2 or TRBV6-3 and TRBJ1-2; no firm D call. Germline V gene lookup returns CDR1 MNHEY and CDR2 SVGEGT. The CDR3 covers 12 residues. For the CDR3, the DNA is TGTGACAGCAGTTACCCACCGGTGAGCTACACCTTC. Protein sequence: CDSSYPPVSYTF.

Concerning this clonotype: This may come from a read error, since a much larger clone is one base off. V and J are TRBV20-1 and TRBJ2-3; D may match TRBD1 or TRBD2 (5 bases each). V was shortened by 6 bases and J by 11 bases, with 12 bases between the two germline ends. CDR3 length: 10 residues. Germline V gives CDR1 DFQATT, CDR2 SNEGSKA (reference sequence). The CDR3 spells CSAGTHKQYF. CDR3 nucleotide sequence: TGCAGTGCCGGGACCCATAAGCAGTATTTT.

This clonotype was seen a handful of times. The chain carries TRBV19 and TRBJ2-5; D ambiguous. Germline V gene lookup returns CDR1 LNHDA and CDR2 SQIVND (reference sequence). This CDR3 has 13 amino acids. V was cut by 3 bases and J by 0 bases, with 5 bases left in between. The CDR3 sequence: CASSIGNQETQYF. The CDR3 DNA follows: TGTGCCAGTAGTATCGGAAACCAAGAGACCCAGTACTTC.

This clonotype was counted ten times or more. V gene TRBV3-1 combines with J gene TRBJ2-5; 14 nucleotides align to TRBD2. Trimming at V came to 4 bases and at J to 1 base, leaving 5 bases not matched to a gene. Germline V gene sequence: CDR1 LGHDT, CDR2 YNNKEL (reference sequence). The CDR3 covers 17 residues. The CDR3 reads CASSPGTSGGLQETQYF. Here the CDR3 DNA reads TGTGCCAGCAGCCCTGGGACTAGCGGGGGACTCCAAGAGACCCAGTACTTC.

This clonotype came up many times. The chain combines TRBV11-1 with TRBJ2-7; D gene uncertain. The CDR3 consists of 13 residues. Germline assignment: CDR1 SGHAT and CDR2 FQDESV (reference sequence). V was clipped by 8 bases and J by 3 bases, with 14 bases between them. In nucleotides, the CDR3 is TGTGCCAGCGGACCGGACGGAAGCTACGAGCAGTACTTC. Translation: CASGPDGSYEQYF.

In its sample, this clonotype was seen many times. The chain combines TRBV7-2 with TRBJ2-2; TRBD1 matches at 7 bases. Unmatched junction bases numbered 7, after V lost 1 base and J lost 5 bases. Per germline, CDR1 SGHTA and CDR2 FQGNSA. The CDR3 runs to 16 residues. The CDR3 DNA reads as TGTGCCAGCAGCTTAGTGACAGGGCGAGGGACCGGGGAGCTGTTTTTT. Translation: CASSLVTGRGTGELFF.

This clonotype was seen ten or more times. V and J are TRBV5-1 and TRBJ2-2; D unresolved. Germline CDR1 is SGHRS and CDR2 is YFSETQ. The V end was cut by 3 bases, the J end by 5 bases, with 17 bases between. The CDR3 is 16 amino acids. Here the CDR3 reads CASSSFKPESTGELFF. CDR3 coding DNA: TGCGCCAGCAGCTCGTTCAAACCCGAATCAACCGGGGAGCTGTTTTTT.

This clonotype was seen repeatedly, ten times or more. The rearrangement joins TRBV20-1 to TRBJ2-2, with D perhaps matching TRBD2 (6 bases). V was shortened by 5 bases and J by 2 bases, with 12 bases between the two germline ends. Germline values: CDR1 DFQATT, CDR2 SNEGSKA (reference sequence). There are 14 residues in the CDR3. This chain's CDR3 is CSADPGVNTGELFF. Written as DNA, the CDR3 is TGCAGTGCTGACCCGGGGGTTAACACCGGGGAGCTGTTTTTT.

This clonotype turned up a few times. DNA for the CDR3: TGTGCCAGCACCTACGGGACCGGGAACACTGAAGCTTTCTTT. Translation: CASTYGTGNTEAFF. The genes are TRBV3-1 and TRBJ1-1, with a possible D match to TRBD1 (5 bases). The CDR3 contains 14 residues. CDR1 and CDR2 (germline): LGHDT, YNNKEL (reference sequence). Trimming took 7 bases from V and 1 from J, leaving 13 bases between them.

This rearrangement joins TRBV6-1 to TRBJ1-1; D gene uncertain. Germline lookup yields CDR1 MNHNS and CDR2 SASEGT. The CDR3 contains 13 residues. V was trimmed by 6 bases and J by 0 bases, leaving 8 bases between them. CDR3 in amino acids: CASRPTVNTEAFF. The CDR3 nucleotides are TGTGCCAGCAGACCCACAGTGAACACTGAAGCTTTCTTT.